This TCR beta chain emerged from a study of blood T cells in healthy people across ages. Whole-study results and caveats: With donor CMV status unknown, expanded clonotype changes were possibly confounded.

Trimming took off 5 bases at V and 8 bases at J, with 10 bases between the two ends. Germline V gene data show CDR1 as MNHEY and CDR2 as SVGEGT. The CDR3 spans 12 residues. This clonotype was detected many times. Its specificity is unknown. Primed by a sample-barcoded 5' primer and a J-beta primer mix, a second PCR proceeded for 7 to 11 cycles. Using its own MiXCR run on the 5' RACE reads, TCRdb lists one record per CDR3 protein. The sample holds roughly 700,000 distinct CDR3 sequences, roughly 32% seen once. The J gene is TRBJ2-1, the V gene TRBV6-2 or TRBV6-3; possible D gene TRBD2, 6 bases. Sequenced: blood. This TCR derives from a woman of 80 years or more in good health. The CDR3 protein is CASSRDWYEQFF. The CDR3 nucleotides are TGTGCCAGCAGTCGGGACTGGTATGAGCAGTTCTTC.